This T cell receptor (beta chain) was captured by sequencing in a study of kidney transplant recipient with SARS-CoV-2 infection. This clonotype occurred many times. TCRdb independently ran MiXCR on the reads; one entry per CDR3 protein. This table holds 200,000 to 250,000 distinct CDR3 sequences, 25% to 35% found once. This CDR3 region has 12 residues. Germline V CDR1 and CDR2: SNHLY, FYNNEI. Deletions cut 4 bases from V and 9 bases from J, with 10 bases between. This TCR was sampled from a male patient in his thirties who had COVID-19 and was a kidney transplant recipient. Some T cells may originate from the graft donor. The sample was a blood sample, taken at baseline and between days 110 and 120 from a kidney transplant recipient. This sequence joins TRBV2 and TRBJ2-1, with a weak D call TRBD1 (5 bases). The CDR3 protein is CASSGERGEQFF. The CDR3 DNA sequence: TGTGCCAGCAGTGGGGAAAGGGGTGAGCAGTTCTTC.